This entry lists 25 T cell receptor beta chains sequenced from one sample in a study of T cell clones after liver transplantation. Clones were sequenced by immunoSEQ multiplex PCR, and TCRdb holds only the in-frame ones, with some missing. The profile shows tens of thousands of clones, around 85% of them singletons. Sequenced material: CD8+ T cells from blood, taken 12 months after liver transplant. The receptors were sampled from a human patient who received a liver transplant. Some T cells may be transferred from the graft donor.

Written as DNA, the CDR3 is TGTGCCAGTAGTATAGGCGGCTTTACCTACGAGCAGTACTTC. Translation: CASSIGGFTYEQYF. The genes are TRBV19 and TRBJ2-7; D is uncertain. Trimming left V 1 base short and J 2 bases short, with 9 bases between. CDR3 size: 14 residues. The germline V gene encodes CDR1 LNHDA and CDR2 SQIVND (reference sequence).

The chain combines TRBV27 with TRBJ2-1; 10 nucleotides line up with TRBD1. V gave up 8 bases and J gave up 9 bases; unmatched junction bases: 10. In germline, CDR1 is MNHEY, CDR2 SMNVEV (reference sequence). The CDR3 is 14 residues long. The CDR3 DNA follows: TGTGCCAGCCTCGGGACAGGGGAGTTGGGTGAGCAGTTCTTC. Its protein is CASLGTGELGEQFF.

The chain uses TRBV19 and TRBJ1-2; TRBD1 is a possible D gene (5 bases). This CDR3 region has 14 residues. Per the germline V gene, CDR1 is LNHDA and CDR2 is SQIVND (reference sequence). The V and J ends lost 2 bases and 1 base respectively, with 8 bases between them. CDR3 amino acids: CASSIWGNNYGYTF. CDR3 in DNA: TGTGCCAGTAGTATATGGGGCAATAACTATGGCTACACCTTC.

This chain uses TRBV11-2 with TRBJ2-7; D may correspond to TRBD1 or TRBD2 (5 bases each). Germline V gene lookup returns CDR1 SGHAT and CDR2 FQNNGV. This CDR3 has 15 amino acids. Deletions cut 3 bases from V and 2 bases from J, with 14 bases between. The CDR3 DNA follows: TGTGCCAGCAGCTTTACCGGGACGGAGACCTACGAGCAGTACTTC. This gives the protein CASSFTGTETYEQYF.

V usage is TRBV27 and J usage is TRBJ2-2; D is unresolved. V lost 6 bases and J lost 6, with 11 bases in between. Germline values: CDR1 MNHEY, CDR2 SMNVEV (reference sequence). CDR3 size: 13 residues. Here the CDR3 DNA reads TGTGCCAGCAGCCCCCAGCCCCCCGGGGAGCTGTTTTTT. Its protein product is CASSPQPPGELFF.

This chain joins TRBV19 and TRBJ1-1; weak D call: TRBD1 (5 bases). Germline V gene lookup returns CDR1 LNHDA and CDR2 SQIVND (reference sequence). V shed 7 bases and J shed 7 bases, with 10 bases lying between them. This CDR3 has 11 amino acids. Written as DNA, the CDR3 is TGTGCCAGTACCGCGACAGTTGAAGCTTTCTTT. It is translated as CASTATVEAFF.

This chain connects TRBV7-8 to TRBJ1-2; 10 bases agree with TRBD1. V lost 2 bases to trimming and J lost 4 bases; unmatched junction nucleotides: 10. The CDR3 is made up of 17 amino acids. In germline, CDR1 is SGHVS, CDR2 FQNEAQ. The CDR3 sequence is CASSLLRTGGGTYGYTF. The CDR3 DNA reads TGTGCCAGCAGCTTATTACGGACAGGGGGAGGAACCTATGGCTACACCTTC.

The CDR3 DNA sequence: TGCGCCAGCAGCCTAGGTGGCGACTCCTACGAGCAGTACTTC. Its translation is CASSLGGDSYEQYF. The V call is TRBV4-3, the J call TRBJ2-7, with no clear D. Germline V gene data show CDR1 as LGHNA and CDR2 as YSLEER. The CDR3 contains 14 residues. Trimming took 4 bases from V and 0 from J, leaving 10 bases between them.

This rearrangement joins TRBV4-1 to TRBJ1-4; TRBD1 aligns across 7 bases. V lost 1 base, J lost 3 bases, and 8 bases stayed unmatched. Germline V gene data show CDR1 as MGHRA and CDR2 as YSYEKL. The CDR3 covers 17 residues. CDR3 sequence reads: CASSQVPGGIANEKLFF. In DNA, the CDR3 is TGCGCCAGCAGCCAAGTCCCAGGGGGTATTGCTAATGAAAAACTGTTTTTT.

This clone was observed a few times. The V and J genes are TRBV2 and TRBJ1-1; 7 positions agree with TRBD1. The CDR3 is made up of 11 amino acids. CDR1 and CDR2 from the germline V gene are SNHLY and FYNNEI. The junction had 1 base not matched to a gene; V was cut back by 6 bases and J by 6 bases. The CDR3 spells CASRGQSEAFF. CDR3 DNA sequence: TGTGCCAGCAGGGGACAGTCTGAAGCTTTCTTT.

This clone is a singleton in its sample. The rearrangement joins TRBV27 to TRBJ1-2, with D unresolved. The CDR3 loop spans 14 amino acids. V lost 0 bases and J 0 bases, leaving 5 bases between the germline ends. Germline V gives CDR1 MNHEY, CDR2 SMNVEV (reference sequence). The CDR3 reads CASSLSGPNYGYTF. The CDR3 nucleotides read TGTGCCAGCAGTTTATCGGGCCCTAACTATGGCTACACCTTC.

V usage is TRBV10-1 and J usage is TRBJ2-2; D is uncertain. The V end was cut by 2 bases, the J end by 6 bases, with 10 bases between. The germline V gene has CDR1 WNHNN and CDR2 SYGVQD (reference sequence). The CDR3 is 14 amino acids. CDR3 protein: CASSEGRASGELFF. CDR3 nucleotide sequence: TGCGCCAGCAGTGAGGGCAGAGCCTCCGGGGAGCTGTTTTTT.

This chain links TRBV30 with TRBJ1-5; D not resolved. The CDR3 contains 14 residues. Trimming shortened V by 0 bases and J by 2 bases, and 8 bases separated the two germline ends. The germline CDR1 and CDR2 sequences are GTSNPN and SVGIG (reference sequence). In nucleotides, the CDR3 is TGTGCCTGGAGTGTATTGACCGGCAATCAGCCCCAGCATTTT. Residues: CAWSVLTGNQPQHF.

This chain connects TRBV5-1 to TRBJ2-5, with TRBD2 identical over 12 bases. The CDR3 runs 16 residues. The ends lost 4 bases at V and 1 base at J; junction bases unmatched: 5. CDR1 and CDR2 from the germline V gene are SGHRS and YFSETQ. CDR3 nucleotide sequence: TGCGCCAGCAGCGAGGGACTAGCGGGCCTCCAAGAGACCCAGTACTTC. This encodes CASSEGLAGLQETQYF.

The chain carries TRBV5-5 and TRBJ1-1; TRBD1 aligns across 11 bases. Germline V gene sequence: CDR1 SGHKS, CDR2 YYEKEE (reference sequence). After removal of 4 bases from V and 3 bases from J, the junction contained 11 bases not matched to a gene. The CDR3 runs to 17 residues. The CDR3 sequence: CASSQNFPGQGDTEAFF. CDR3 nucleotides: TGTGCCAGCAGCCAAAACTTCCCGGGACAGGGGGACACTGAAGCTTTCTTT.

The rearrangement joins TRBV6-1 to TRBJ2-1; 11 positions match TRBD2. V trimming: 10 bases; J trimming: 10 bases; junction bases outside the gene matches: 12. The CDR3 consists of 14 residues. From germline, CDR1 is MNHNS and CDR2 SASEGT. The CDR3: CAIAPGLAVWEQFF. In DNA form, the CDR3 reads TGTGCCATCGCCCCGGGACTAGCGGTTTGGGAGCAGTTCTTC.

This clone was seen just once. The chain combines TRBV4-3 with TRBJ1-1; D remains unclear. V gave up 4 bases and J gave up 0 bases, with 6 bases separating them. Germline V gene sequence: CDR1 LGHNA, CDR2 YSLEER. This CDR3 has 13 residues. CDR3 sequence: CASSPLLNTEAFF. The CDR3 DNA is TGCGCCAGCAGCCCCCTCTTGAACACTGAAGCTTTCTTT.

This chain connects TRBV7-6 to TRBJ1-4, with 7 bases fitting TRBD1. CDR3 length: 15 amino acids. The germline V gene encodes CDR1 SGHVS and CDR2 FNYEAQ. Losses at the gene ends were 4 bases for V and 3 bases for J; bases not matched to a gene: 5. In nucleotides, the CDR3 is TGTGCCAGCAGCTCAGAGGGGGCGTCTAATGAAAAACTGTTTTTT. It encodes CASSSEGASNEKLFF. Looking up the rest from reference TRBV7-6 and TRBJ1-4 gives the full variable domain: GAGVSQSPRYKVTKRGQDVALRCDPISGHVSLYWYRQALGQGPEFLTYFNYEAQQDKSGLPNDRFSAERPEGSISTLTIQRTEQRDSAMYRCASSSEGASNEKLFFGSGTQLSVL.

This chain links TRBV18 with TRBJ2-5; a weak D match, TRBD1 (6 bases). Germline V lookup: CDR1 KGHSH, CDR2 LQKENI. CDR3 length: 16 amino acids. The V end was cut by 4 bases, the J end by 2 bases, with 17 bases between. The CDR3, as DNA: TGTGCCAGCTCACTTACCACGTACGACAGGCAAGAGACCCAGTACTTC. Its translation: CASSLTTYDRQETQYF.

The chain employs TRBV13 and TRBJ2-2; D not resolved. Germline loops: CDR1 PRHDT, CDR2 FYEKMQ (reference sequence). V shed 0 bases and J shed 7 bases, with 9 bases lying between them. The CDR3 runs to 14 residues. The CDR3 DNA is TGTGCCAGCAGCTTAGGAGGATGGGACGGGGAGCTGTTTTTT. Its translation is CASSLGGWDGELFF. The full variable domain, rest sourced from reference TRBV13 and TRBJ2-2, is AAGVIQSPRHLIKEKRETATLKCYPIPRHDTVYWYQQGPGQDPQFLISFYEKMQSDKGSIPDRFSAQQFSDYHSELNMSSLELGDSALYFCASSLGGWDGELFFGEGSRLTVL.

V and J are TRBV9 and TRBJ2-1, with 9 bases fitting TRBD2. The V segment lost 0 bases and the J segment 2 bases; nucleotides outside the gene matches: 9. The CDR3 contains 18 residues. CDR1 is SGDLS, CDR2 YYNGEE, per germline. Written as DNA, the CDR3 is TGTGCCAGCAGCGTAGAAGATAGCGGGAGCATCGCCTACAATGAGCAGTTCTTC. Translation: CASSVEDSGSIAYNEQFF.

The chain has TRBV30 and TRBJ1-3; D is perhaps TRBD1 (5 bases). The CDR3 is 14 amino acids. CDR1 GTSNPN and CDR2 SVGIG come from the germline V gene (reference sequence). Trimming took off 0 bases at V and 0 bases at J, with 6 bases between the two ends. The CDR3 spells CAWSVGTSGNTIYF. The CDR3 bases are TGTGCCTGGAGTGTCGGGACCTCTGGAAACACCATATATTTT. The full variable domain, rest sourced from reference TRBV30 and TRBJ1-3, is SQTIHQWPATLVQPVGSPLSLECTVEGTSNPNLYWYRQAAGRGLQLLFYSVGIGQISSEVPQNLSASRPQDRQFILSSKKLLLSDSGFYLCAWSVGTSGNTIYFGEGSWLTVV.

The V call is TRBV7-8, the J call TRBJ2-7; 14 bases are a match to TRBD2. CDR3 size: 15 residues. The J segment lost 3 bases and the V segment lost 5 bases, leaving 3 bases of the junction unmatched. Germline CDR1 SGHVS, CDR2 FQNEAQ. CDR3 DNA sequence: TGTGCCAGCAGCCAGGGGACTAGCGGGAGCTACGAGCAGTACTTC. Translating gives CASSQGTSGSYEQYF.

This chain connects TRBV27 to TRBJ2-2; TRBD1 might be the D (6 bases). CDR3 length: 16 residues. Per the germline V gene, CDR1 is MNHEY and CDR2 is SMNVEV (reference sequence). Trimming shortened V by 1 base and J by 3 bases, and 12 bases separated the two germline ends. CDR3 nucleotides: TGTGCCAGCAGTTTATTCGGGACATTGCACACCGGGGAGCTGTTTTTT. This sequence encodes CASSLFGTLHTGELFF.

This clone was observed a single time. An end of the junction differs from the germline gene, which may be a read error. The chain links TRBV19 to TRBJ1-1; 11 bases map to TRBD1. Germline CDR1 is LNHDA and CDR2 is SQIVND (reference sequence). The CDR3 runs to 13 residues. CDR3 amino acids: CASSPWDRGERVF. CDR3 DNA sequence: TGTGCCAGTAGTCCCTGGGACAGGGGGGAGCGAGTCTTT.